Listed below are T cell receptor beta chains from one sample, sequenced in a study of shared clonotypes between healthy human individuals. Assay used: immunoSEQ multiplex PCR; TCRdb lists only in-frame clones, some missing. This sample has about 820,000 clones, with 85% to 95% found just once. Sequences were obtained from naive CD8+ T cells sorted from blood. These receptors were collected from a young man in good health. Both conserved end residues are part of each CDR3. A D gene is named only where the DNA matches it firmly. The size field is filled for only some rows; it gives once, few, many or a size class.

v_call: TRBV6-6
d_call: TRBD2
j_call: TRBJ2-1
clone_size: NA
cdr3_nt: TGTGCCAGCAGTTCCCTGGCTAGCGGGCTATACAATGAGCAGTTCTTC
cdr3_aa: CASSSLASGLYNEQFF

v_call: TRBV9
d_call: NA
j_call: TRBJ2-3
clone_size: NA
cdr3_nt: TGTGCCAGCAGCGTTGGGGCAGATACGCAGTATTTT
cdr3_aa: CASSVGADTQYF

v_call: TRBV12-5
d_call: NA
j_call: TRBJ1-1
clone_size: NA
cdr3_nt: TGTGCTAGCAAGACCTGGAACACTGAAGCTTTCTTT
cdr3_aa: CASKTWNTEAFF

v_call: TRBV4-3
d_call: NA
j_call: TRBJ1-1
clone_size: once
cdr3_nt: TGCGCCAGCAGCCAAGGCGGGCGGAATGAAGCTTTCTTT
cdr3_aa: CASSQGGRNEAFF

v_call: TRBV7-2
d_call: TRBD1
j_call: TRBJ2-7
clone_size: NA
cdr3_nt: TGTGCCAGCAGCTTAGGACAGGGGGCGCACGAGCAGTACTTC
cdr3_aa: CASSLGQGAHEQYF

v_call: TRBV28
d_call: NA
j_call: TRBJ2-5
clone_size: NA
cdr3_nt: TGTGCCAGCGTATTAGGGATGGCCTTGGGGGAGACCCAGTACTTC
cdr3_aa: CASVLGMALGETQYF

v_call: TRBV5-4
d_call: NA
j_call: TRBJ2-1
clone_size: NA
cdr3_nt: TGTGCCAGCAGCTTGTCCAACAATGAGCAGTTCTTC
cdr3_aa: CASSLSNNEQFF

v_call: TRBV27
d_call: TRBD2
j_call: TRBJ2-3
clone_size: NA
cdr3_nt: TGTGCCAGCATGACCCAAGGACTAGCGGGAGGCTCGCAGTATTTT
cdr3_aa: CASMTQGLAGGSQYF

v_call: TRBV11-2
d_call: TRBD2
j_call: TRBJ2-3
clone_size: NA
cdr3_nt: TGTGCCAGCAGCTTCTTAGCGGGAGGGCCTGGATTGACAGATACGCAGTATTTT
cdr3_aa: CASSFLAGGPGLTDTQYF

v_call: TRBV6-6
d_call: NA
j_call: TRBJ2-1
clone_size: NA
cdr3_nt: TGTGCCAGCAGTTACTCGATGGAGGGGCCGAACAATGAGCAGTTCTTC
cdr3_aa: CASSYSMEGPNNEQFF

v_call: TRBV28
d_call: NA
j_call: TRBJ2-1
clone_size: NA
cdr3_nt: TGTGCCAGCAGTTTAGCGTCTAGCGATTTGTTCAATGAGCAGTTCTTC
cdr3_aa: CASSLASSDLFNEQFF

v_call: TRBV9
d_call: NA
j_call: TRBJ1-4
clone_size: NA
cdr3_nt: TGTGCCAGCAGCGGAGGCCAGGGAGGGAATACGGAAAAACTGTTTTTT
cdr3_aa: CASSGGQGGNTEKLFF

v_call: TRBV28
d_call: TRBD1
j_call: TRBJ1-2
clone_size: NA
cdr3_nt: TGTGCCAGCAGACCTCCGGACAGGCTCAAGGGCTATGGCTACACCTTC
cdr3_aa: CASRPPDRLKGYGYTF